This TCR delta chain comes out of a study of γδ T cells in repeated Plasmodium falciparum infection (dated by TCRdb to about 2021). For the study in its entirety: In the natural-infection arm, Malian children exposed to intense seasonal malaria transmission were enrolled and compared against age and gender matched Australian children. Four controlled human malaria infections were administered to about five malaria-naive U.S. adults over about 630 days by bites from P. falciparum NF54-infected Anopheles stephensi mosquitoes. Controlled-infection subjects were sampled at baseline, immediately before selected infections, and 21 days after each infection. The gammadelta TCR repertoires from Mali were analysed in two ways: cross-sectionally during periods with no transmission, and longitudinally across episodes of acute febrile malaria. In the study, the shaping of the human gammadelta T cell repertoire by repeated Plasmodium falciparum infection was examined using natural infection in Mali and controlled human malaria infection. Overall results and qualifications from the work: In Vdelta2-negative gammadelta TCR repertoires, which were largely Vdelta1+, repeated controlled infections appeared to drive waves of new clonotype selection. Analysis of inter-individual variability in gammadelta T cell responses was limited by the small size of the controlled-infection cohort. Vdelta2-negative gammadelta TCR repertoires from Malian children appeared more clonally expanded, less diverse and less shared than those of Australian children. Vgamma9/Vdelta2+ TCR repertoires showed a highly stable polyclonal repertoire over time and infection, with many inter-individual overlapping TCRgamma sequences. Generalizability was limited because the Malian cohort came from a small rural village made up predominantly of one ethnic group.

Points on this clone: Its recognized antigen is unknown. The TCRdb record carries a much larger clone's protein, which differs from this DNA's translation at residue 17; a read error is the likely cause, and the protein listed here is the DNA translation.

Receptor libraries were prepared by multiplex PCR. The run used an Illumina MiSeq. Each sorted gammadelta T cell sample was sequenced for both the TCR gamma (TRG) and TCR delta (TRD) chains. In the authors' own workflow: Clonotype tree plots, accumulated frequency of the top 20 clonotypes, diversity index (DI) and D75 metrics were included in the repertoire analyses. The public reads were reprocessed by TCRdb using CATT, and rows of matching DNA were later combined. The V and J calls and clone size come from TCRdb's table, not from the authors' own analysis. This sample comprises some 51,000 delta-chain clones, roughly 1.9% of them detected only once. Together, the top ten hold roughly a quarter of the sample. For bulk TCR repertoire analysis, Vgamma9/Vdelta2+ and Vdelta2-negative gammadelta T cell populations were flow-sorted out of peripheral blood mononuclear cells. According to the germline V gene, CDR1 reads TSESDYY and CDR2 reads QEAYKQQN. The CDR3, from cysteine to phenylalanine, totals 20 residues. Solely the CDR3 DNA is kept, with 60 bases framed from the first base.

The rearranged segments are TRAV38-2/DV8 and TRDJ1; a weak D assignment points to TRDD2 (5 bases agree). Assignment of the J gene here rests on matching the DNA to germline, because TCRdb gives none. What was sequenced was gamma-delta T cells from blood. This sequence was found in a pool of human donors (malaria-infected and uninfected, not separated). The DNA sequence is TGTGCTTATAGGAGCGCGTTCCCTACCAACGGTTTGGACTACACCGATAGACTCATCTTT. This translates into CAYRSAFPTNGLDYTDRLIF.